Each of the 5 T cell receptor beta chains below was sequenced from the same sample in a study of T cell responses to AZD1222 COVID-19 vaccine. The data were produced by immunoSEQ multiplex PCR, yet TCRdb's version contains in-frame clones alone and is incomplete. Here the sample spans 84,000 or so clones, 65% to 90% being singletons. Sequences were derived from peripheral blood, sampled on day 0 of AZD1222 vaccination. These receptor sequences come from an adult in good health.

This sequence joins TRBV3-1 (or the pseudogene TRBV3-2) and TRBJ1-6, with a possible D match to TRBD1 (5 bases). The CDR3 loop spans 14 amino acids. V was trimmed by 3 bases and J by 7 bases, leaving 10 bases between them. Per the germline V gene, CDR1 is LGHDT and CDR2 is YNNKEL (reference sequence). Here the CDR3 reads CASSHTGTNSPLHF. The CDR3 DNA reads as TGTGCCAGCAGCCATACTGGGACCAATTCACCCCTCCACTTT.

The chain couples TRBV11-3 to TRBJ1-1, with D hard to call. The CDR3 runs to 14 residues. CDR1 and CDR2 from the germline V gene are SGHNT and YENEEA. Trimming took off 1 base at V and 1 base at J, with 7 bases between the two ends. CDR3 DNA sequence: TGTGCCAGCAGCTTAGGGGGAAGGAACACTGAAGCTTTCTTT. Translated: CASSLGGRNTEAFF.

The chain uses TRBV19 and TRBJ2-5; 11 nucleotides agree with TRBD2. The V gene's germline CDR1 is LNHDA and CDR2 SQIVND (reference sequence). After removal of 5 bases from V and 6 bases from J, the junction contained 11 bases not matched to a gene. CDR3 length: 16 amino acids. CDR3 in DNA: TGTGCCAGTAGTTCTAGACTAGCGGGAAACGGGAAGACCCAGTACTTC. Translating it yields CASSSRLAGNGKTQYF.

The chain has TRBV5-6 and TRBJ2-1; 7 nucleotides match TRBD2. The CDR3 covers 15 residues. The trim removed 4 bases at V and 9 bases at J, leaving 13 bases unmatched. In germline, CDR1 is SGHDT, CDR2 YYEEEE. CDR3 nucleotide sequence: TGTGCCAGCAGCCGGACTAGTGGTGCCTTTAGTGAGCAGTTCTTC. The encoded protein is CASSRTSGAFSEQFF.

V usage is TRBV7-2 and J usage is TRBJ1-2; TRBD1 might be the D (6 bases). With 5 bases removed from V and 8 bases from J, the gap between germline ends came to 18 bases. The CDR3 is 14 amino acids. Germline V gene lookup returns CDR1 SGHTA and CDR2 FQGNSA. This CDR3 reads CASSIQQGPGGYTF. The CDR3 DNA follows: TGTGCCAGCAGCATTCAACAGGGACCGGGGGGCTACACCTTC.